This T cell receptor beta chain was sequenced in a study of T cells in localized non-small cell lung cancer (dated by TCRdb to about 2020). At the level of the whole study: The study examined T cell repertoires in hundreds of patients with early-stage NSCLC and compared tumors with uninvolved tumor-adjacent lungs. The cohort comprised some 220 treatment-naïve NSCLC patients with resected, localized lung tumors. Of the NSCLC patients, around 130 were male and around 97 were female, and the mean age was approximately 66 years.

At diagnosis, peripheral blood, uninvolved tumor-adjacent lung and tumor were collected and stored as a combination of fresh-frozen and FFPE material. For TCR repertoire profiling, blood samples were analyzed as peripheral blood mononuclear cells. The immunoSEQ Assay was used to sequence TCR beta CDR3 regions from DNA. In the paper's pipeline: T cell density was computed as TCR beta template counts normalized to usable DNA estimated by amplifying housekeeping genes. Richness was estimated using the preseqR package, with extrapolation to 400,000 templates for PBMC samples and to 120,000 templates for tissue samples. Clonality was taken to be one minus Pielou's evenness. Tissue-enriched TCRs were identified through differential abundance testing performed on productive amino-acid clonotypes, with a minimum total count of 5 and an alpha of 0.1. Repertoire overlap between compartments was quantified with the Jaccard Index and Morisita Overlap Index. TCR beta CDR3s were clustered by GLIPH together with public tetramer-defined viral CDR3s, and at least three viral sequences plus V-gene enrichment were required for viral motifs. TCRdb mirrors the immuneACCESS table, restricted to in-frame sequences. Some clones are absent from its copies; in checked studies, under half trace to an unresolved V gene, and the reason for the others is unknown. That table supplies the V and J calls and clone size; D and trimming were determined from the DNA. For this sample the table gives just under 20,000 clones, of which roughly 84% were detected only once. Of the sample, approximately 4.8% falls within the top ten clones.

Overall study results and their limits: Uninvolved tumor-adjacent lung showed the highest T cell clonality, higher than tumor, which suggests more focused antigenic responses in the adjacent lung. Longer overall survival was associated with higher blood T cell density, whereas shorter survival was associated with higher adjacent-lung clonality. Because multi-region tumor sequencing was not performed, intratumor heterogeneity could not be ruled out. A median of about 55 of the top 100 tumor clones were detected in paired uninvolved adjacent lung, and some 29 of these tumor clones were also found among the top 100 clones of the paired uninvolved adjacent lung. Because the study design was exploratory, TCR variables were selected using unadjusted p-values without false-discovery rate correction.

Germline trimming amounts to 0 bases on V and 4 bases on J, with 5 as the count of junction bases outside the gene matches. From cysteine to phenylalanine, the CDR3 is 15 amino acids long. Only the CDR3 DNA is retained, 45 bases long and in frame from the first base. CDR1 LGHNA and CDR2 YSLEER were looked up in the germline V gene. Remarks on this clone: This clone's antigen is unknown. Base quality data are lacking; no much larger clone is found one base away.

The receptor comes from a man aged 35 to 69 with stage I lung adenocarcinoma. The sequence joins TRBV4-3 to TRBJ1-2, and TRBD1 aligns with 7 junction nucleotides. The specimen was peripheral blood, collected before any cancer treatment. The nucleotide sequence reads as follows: TGCGCCAGCAGCCAAGATCCGACAGGGTTCTATGGCTACACCTTC. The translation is CASSQDPTGFYGYTF.